Presented here are 30 T cell receptor beta chains from one specimen sequenced in a study of tumor and adjacent non-tumor tissue in lung cancer. No cell sorting was done before RNA was extracted from the tissue. More than 3 cm separated this lung sample from the edge of the tumor. The library came from three nested PCR rounds adapted from ARM-PCR protocols. Using its own MiXCR run on the multiplex PCR reads, TCRdb lists one record per CDR3 protein. Here the sample spans roughly 48,000 distinct CDR3 sequences, around 60% being singletons. The sample was distant non-tumor lung tissue. The receptors were sampled from a woman between 65 and 79 years old with non-small cell lung cancer.

The table lists this clonotype with a count of one. The chain employs TRBV6-6 and TRBJ2-3, with 9 nucleotides matching TRBD1. This CDR3 has 18 amino acids. Trimming cost V 0 bases and J 14 bases; bases outside gene matches: 21. Per the germline V gene, CDR1 is MNHNY and CDR2 is SVGAGI (reference sequence). CDR3 in amino acids: CASSYSISDRGSTDTPYF. CDR3 in DNA: TGTGCCAGCAGTTACTCCATCTCGGACAGGGGTAGTACAGATACACCGTATTTT.

A word on this clonotype: This may stem from a read error, because a much larger clone lies one nucleotide away. This sequence joins TRBV28 and TRBJ2-2; 7 positions agree with TRBD1. CDR1 is MDHEN, CDR2 SYDVKM, per germline. The V gene end was trimmed by 8 bases and the J gene end by 7 bases; junction bases not matched to a gene: 10. This CDR3 region has 14 residues. The CDR3 DNA is TGTGCCAGCGGGGCGACAGGGCGGATCGGGGAGCTGTTTTTT. This encodes CASGATGRIGELFF.

This rearrangement joins TRBV12-3 or TRBV12-4 to TRBJ2-5; no clear D. This CDR3 is built from 14 residues. The germline V and J ends were trimmed by 5 bases and 2 bases, with 12 bases remaining between them. CDR3 sequence: CASSTAGRQETQYF. The CDR3 nucleotides are TGTGCCAGCAGTACTGCTGGGCGGCAAGAGACCCAGTACTTC.

Of note for this clonotype: Sequence at one end of the junction differs from germline and may be a read error. The chain carries TRBV28 and TRBJ2-2; D could derive from TRBD1 or TRBD2 (5 bases each). This CDR3 region has 16 residues. CDR1 is MDHEN and CDR2 is SYDVKM in the germline V gene. The DNA for the CDR3 is TGTGCTAGCAGTTCCCGGGACGGAGGTGACACCGGGGAGCTGTTTTTT. It translates to CASSSRDGGDTGELFF. The full variable domain, with the rest looked up from reference TRBV28 and TRBJ2-2, is DVKVTQSSRYLVKRTGEKVFLECVQDMDHENMFWYRQDPGLGLRLIYFSYDVKMKEKGDIPEGYSVSREKKERFSLILESASTNQTSMYLCASSSRDGGDTGELFFGEGSRLTVL.

This clonotype is labeled medium-sized (0.01 to 0.1%). The chain combines TRBV11-3 with TRBJ2-3; D is uncertain. V lost 1 base and J 4 bases, leaving 9 bases between the germline ends. The CDR3 loop spans 14 amino acids. Germline V gives CDR1 SGHNT, CDR2 YENEEA. The CDR3 loop is CASSLAPHPDTQYF. CDR3 nucleotide sequence: TGTGCCAGCAGCTTAGCCCCCCACCCAGATACGCAGTATTTT.

This clonotype was seen just once. A read error may explain this, as a much larger clone is one base away. The chain couples TRBV28 to TRBJ2-7, with no clear D. Per germline, CDR1 MDHEN and CDR2 SYDVKM. Deletions cut 6 bases from V and 0 bases from J, with 15 bases between. The CDR3 consists of 15 residues. CDR3 sequence: CASSTPTRHSYEQYF. As DNA, the CDR3 is TGTGCCAGCAGCACCCCGACAAGGCACTCCTACGAGCAGTACTTC.

A note on this clonotype: One end of the junction is discordant with germline, which a read error may explain. V and J are TRBV6-5 and TRBJ1-2; maybe TRBD1 (5 bases). Germline CDR1 MNHEY, CDR2 SVGAGI. CDR3 length: 15 amino acids. DNA of the CDR3: TGTGCCAGCAGTAACCAGTCCACCCAGGGCTATGGCTGCACCTTC. It specifies CASSNQSTQGYGCTF.

Only a few counts were recorded for this clonotype. This CDR3 reads CASNWGGLAGEETQYF. CDR3 sequence (DNA): TGTGCCAGCAACTGGGGGGGACTAGCGGGAGAAGAGACCCAGTACTTC. The rearrangement joins TRBV11-2 to TRBJ2-5; 14 positions match TRBD2. V was clipped by 7 bases and J by 3 bases; unmatched bases: 7. CDR3 size: 16 residues. The germline V gene encodes CDR1 SGHAT and CDR2 FQNNGV.

The chain is built from TRBV20-1 and TRBJ2-5, with TRBD2 identical over 11 bases. Germline loops: CDR1 DFQATT, CDR2 SNEGSKA (reference sequence). This CDR3 comprises 14 residues. The chain's CDR3 is CRGIAGGIQETQYF. CDR3 nucleotide sequence: TGCAGGGGGATAGCGGGAGGGATCCAAGAGACCCAGTACTTC.

Regarding this clonotype: Possible read error: a much larger clone is one base away. The chain has TRBV20-1 and TRBJ2-3, with 10 bases identical to TRBD2. J was trimmed by 6 bases and V by 5 bases; bases with no gene match: 23. The CDR3 runs 19 residues. CDR1 is DFQATT and CDR2 is SNEGSKA in the germline V gene (reference sequence). The CDR3 region has the DNA TGCAGTGCTCCTAGCAACACCCTTTTCTCCCTAGCGGGAGTCGATACGCAGTATTTT. It is translated as CSAPSNTLFSLAGVDTQYF.

This clonotype occurred many times. The chain couples TRBV11-2 to TRBJ1-1; D is ambiguous. From germline, CDR1 is SGHAT and CDR2 FQNNGV. Deletions cut 2 bases from V and 1 base from J, with 8 bases between. The CDR3 spans 14 residues. CDR3 region: CASSLMVANTEAFF. CDR3 DNA sequence: TGTGCCAGCAGCTTAATGGTCGCGAACACTGAAGCTTTCTTT.

The V and J genes are TRBV7-9 and TRBJ2-1, with D unclear. This CDR3 contains 13 residues. Germline values: CDR1 SEHNR, CDR2 FQNEAQ (reference sequence). CDR3 bases: TGTTCGATTAGTTACAAAGGGTCGGGTGAGCAGTTCTTC. Its protein product is CSISYKGSGEQFF.

Details on this clonotype: One junction end disagrees with the germline gene, perhaps due to a read error. The chain uses TRBV10-1 and TRBJ2-3; 10 nucleotides line up with TRBD2. Germline lookup yields CDR1 WNHNN and CDR2 SYGVQD (reference sequence). CDR3 length: 17 amino acids. The CDR3 DNA is TGCGCCAGCAGTGACCGGGCTAGCGGGAGTAGCTTAGATAGGCAGTATTTT. As protein: CASSDRASGSSLDRQYF.

V usage is TRBV5-1 and J usage is TRBJ2-3; D is perhaps TRBD2 (5 bases). Germline loops: CDR1 SGHRS, CDR2 YFSETQ. There are 16 residues in the CDR3. Trimming left V 0 bases short and J 1 base short, with 12 bases between. CDR3: CASSLALAGGTDTQYF. CDR3 DNA sequence: TGCGCCAGCAGCTTGGCCCTAGCTGGGGGCACAGATACGCAGTATTTT.

Regarding this clonotype: Because it lacks the conserved phenylalanine or tryptophan at the end, this CDR3 is likely a read error. The chain has TRBV28 and TRBJ2-7; maybe TRBD1 (6 bases). Trimming shortened V by 4 bases and J by 3 bases, and 19 bases separated the two germline ends. Germline V gene sequence: CDR1 MDHEN, CDR2 SYDVKM. The CDR3 contains 16 residues. The CDR3 bases are TGTGCCAGCAGTTCTGGACAGACCTGGGGTCGCTACGAGCAGTACTTA. It encodes CASSSGQTWGRYEQYL.

This clonotype appeared once. The chain employs TRBV30 and TRBJ1-2; D not resolved. This CDR3 region has 11 residues. Trimming stripped 5 bases from V and 7 bases from J, with 11 bases between. Germline-derived CDR1 and CDR2 are GTSNPN and SVGIG (reference sequence). The CDR3, as DNA: TGTGCCTGGGGAACAGCGAGTGGCTACACCTTC. Its translation: CAWGTASGYTF.

A few counts support this clonotype. The junction departs from the called germline gene at one end, perhaps through a read error. J is TRBJ2-1 and V is TRBV14, with D possibly TRBD1 on 6 matching bases. This CDR3 spans 14 amino acids. CDR1 and CDR2 (germline): SGHDN, FVKESK. In nucleotides, the CDR3 is TGTGCAAGCAGCCGAGATTGGACAGTCCATGAGCAGTTCTTC. It translates to CASSRDWTVHEQFF.

Turning to this clonotype: A read error is likely, as this CDR3 ends without the conserved phenylalanine or tryptophan. The chain is built from TRBV7-9 and TRBJ1-6; TRBD1 matches at 7 bases. The CDR3 is 14 amino acids. Germline V gives CDR1 SEHNR, CDR2 FQNEAQ (reference sequence). CDR3 nucleotides: TGTGCCAGCAGCCGGGACAGCTCTAATTCGCCCCTCCACTAT. Translated, it gives CASSRDSSNSPLHY.

As for this clonotype: An end of the junction differs from the germline gene, which may be a read error. This rearrangement joins TRBV28 to TRBJ2-7, with D possibly matching TRBD2 (6 bases). The CDR3 spans 19 residues. Germline assignment: CDR1 MDHEN and CDR2 SYDVKM. The CDR3 DNA sequence: TGTGCTAGCCGTCTTCCTACAGGCATTAGCGGAGCTGGGACCTACGATCAGTACTTC. Translating gives CASRLPTGISGAGTYDQYF. The whole variable domain, filled in from reference TRBV28 and TRBJ2-7, reads DVKVTQSSRYLVKRTGEKVFLECVQDMDHENMFWYRQDPGLGLRLIYFSYDVKMKEKGDIPEGYSVSREKKERFSLILESASTNQTSMYLCASRLPTGISGAGTYDQYFGPGTRLTVT.

In regard to this clonotype: No conserved phenylalanine or tryptophan ends this CDR3, so it is likely a read error. The V call is TRBV29-1, the J call TRBJ2-1; a weak D match, TRBD1 (5 bases). Germline V lookup: CDR1 SQVTM, CDR2 ANQGSEA. The V gene lost 6 bases and the J gene lost 10 bases, with 19 bases spanning the gap. This CDR3 has 13 amino acids. The CDR3 DNA sequence: TGCAGCGTAAAACGGCAGGGCACAAACGAGCAGTTCTTA. Amino acid sequence: CSVKRQGTNEQFL.

V is TRBV5-1 and J is TRBJ1-1; D gene uncertain. This CDR3 is built from 15 residues. Germline V gene data show CDR1 as SGHRS and CDR2 as YFSETQ. The CDR3 is CASRSQTFVNTEAFF. The CDR3 region has the DNA TGCGCTAGCCGCTCACAGACGTTTGTTAACACTGAAGCTTTCTTT. Variable domain in full (rest from reference TRBV5-1 and TRBJ1-1): KAGVTQTPRYLIKTRGQQVTLSCSPISGHRSVSWYQQTPGQGLQFLFEYFSETQRNKGNFPGRFSGRQFSNSRSEMNVSTLELGDSALYLCASRSQTFVNTEAFFGQGTRLTVV.

Many counts were recorded for this clonotype. The V call is TRBV29-1, the J call TRBJ2-1; D is unresolved. This CDR3 is built from 11 residues. Germline values: CDR1 SQVTM, CDR2 ANQGSEA. Between the trimmed V and J ends, which lost 3 bases and 1 base, there was a span of 1 base. For the CDR3, the DNA is TGCAGCGTTGAGTCCTACAATGAGCAGTTCTTC. Protein product: CSVESYNEQFF.

The J gene is TRBJ2-1, the V gene TRBV6-2 or TRBV6-3, with 8 bases matching TRBD2. Germline CDR1 reads MNHEY; CDR2 reads SVGEGT. The CDR3 runs 17 residues. Trimming cost V 5 bases and J 7 bases; bases outside gene matches: 16. CDR3 coding DNA: TGTGCCAGCAGTCTCGGGACTAGTGGGAGGACGCGTAATGAGCAGTTCTTC. Encoded protein: CASSLGTSGRTRNEQFF.

About this clonotype itself: A much more abundant neighbour one base away suggests this may be a read error. CDR3 nucleotide sequence: TGTGCCGGCAGTCAGACTTCAGAGGCTGGGGCCAACGTCCTGACTTTC. Translating gives CAGSQTSEAGANVLTF. The chain carries TRBV5-6 and TRBJ2-6; no reliable D call. The CDR3 totals 16 residues. Germline V gene sequence: CDR1 SGHDT, CDR2 YYEEEE.

The chain combines TRBV5-4 with TRBJ2-3; possibly TRBD2 for D (5 bases). CDR3 size: 16 residues. From germline, CDR1 is SGHNT and CDR2 YYREEE (reference sequence). Trimming took 4 bases from V and 3 from J, leaving 18 bases between them. The CDR3 is CASSRKGGQGTDTQYF. The CDR3 DNA reads TGTGCCAGCAGCCGAAAGGGCGGGCAAGGAACAGATACGCAGTATTTT.

This clonotype appeared many times. The V and J genes are TRBV6-5 and TRBJ1-3; D call uncertain. Trimming removed 5 bases at V and 0 bases at J, with 17 bases between. The germline V gene has CDR1 MNHEY and CDR2 SVGAGI. The CDR3 is 17 residues long. In DNA form, the CDR3 reads TGTGCCAGCAGTCGACGTACACACTCGAGCTCTGGAAACACCATATATTTT. This translates into CASSRRTHSSSGNTIYF.

This clonotype was picked up many times. The J gene is TRBJ1-1, the V gene TRBV20-1, with unresolved D. This CDR3 is 10 amino acids long. CDR1 and CDR2 (germline): DFQATT, SNEGSKA (reference sequence). Trimming left V 6 bases short and J 2 bases short, with 4 bases between. The CDR3 reads CSASNTEAFF. As DNA, the CDR3 is TGCAGTGCCTCCAACACTGAAGCTTTCTTT.

About this clonotype itself: A read error may account for a junction end that differs from germline. V usage is TRBV10-1 and J usage is TRBJ2-3, with a tentative D call TRBD2 (6 bases). The CDR3 is 13 amino acids. Germline V gives CDR1 WNHNN, CDR2 SYGVQD (reference sequence). In DNA form, the CDR3 reads TGCGTCAGCAGTGTGGACTACACAGATACGCAGTATTTT. Translated: CVSSVDYTDTQYF.

Concerning this clonotype itself: This may be a read error, as it is one base from a much larger clone. The chain links TRBV28 to TRBJ2-5; TRBD2 might be the D (5 bases). Germline V gene sequence: CDR1 MDHEN, CDR2 SYDVKM. This CDR3 has 14 amino acids. The CDR3 DNA follows: TGTGCCAGCCTCAAACGGGGATCCCAAGATACCCAGTACTTC. This encodes CASLKRGSQDTQYF.

In regard to this clonotype: A read error may produce the germline difference seen at one junction end. This chain connects TRBV4-1 to TRBJ1-1; a weak D match, TRBD1 (5 bases). Germline loops: CDR1 MGHRA, CDR2 YSYEKL. This CDR3 region has 16 residues. The CDR3 nucleotides read TGCGCCTGCAACCAAGTGGGTCAGGGTGTTGACACTGATGCTTTCTTT. The encoded protein is CACNQVGQGVDTDAFF.